One and the same sample provided the 21 T cell receptor beta chains below, sequenced in a study of T cells expressing NK-cell markers (dated by TCRdb to 2018 to 2021). The library was obtained by 5' RACE. These reads were obtained on an Illumina HiSeq 2000. TCRdb reprocessed the reads, and each CDR3 protein sequence is entered once, without DNA. This sample's listing comprises a few hundred thousand distinct CDR3 sequences. The top ten hold about 0.4% of the sample. Sequenced material: blood T cells: a sorted CD56 or NKG2C T cell subset, CD4+ or CD8+ T cells, or bulk PBMC T cells (not recorded which). Receptors originate from a man younger than 35 in good health. Donor details come from another sample of the same person, matched by shared clones.

J is TRBJ2-1 and V is TRBV12-3 or TRBV12-4; the TRBD1 assignment by TCRdb is unverifiable without DNA. This CDR3 is built from 14 residues. CDR3 in amino acids: CATAPGAGSFEQFF.

This CDR3 reads CASSQRAGNIQYF. The chain employs TRBV3-1 and TRBJ2-4; as DNA is missing, the TRBD1 call by TCRdb cannot be tested. Per germline, CDR1 LGHDT and CDR2 YNNKEL (reference sequence). The CDR3 is 13 residues long.

The rearrangement uses TRBV12-3 or TRBV12-4 and TRBJ1-3; without DNA, the TCRdb call of TRBD1 cannot be checked. The CDR3 length is 15 residues. CDR3 residues: CASSRRGGKGNTIYF.

The V and J genes are TRBV28 and TRBJ2-5; the D call from TCRdb, TRBD2, cannot be confirmed without DNA. There are 12 residues in the CDR3. Germline assignment: CDR1 MDHEN and CDR2 SYDVKM. The chain's CDR3 is CASGRAGETQYF.

The chain employs TRBV7-9 and TRBJ2-7. CDR3 length: 12 residues. Germline CDR1 SEHNR, CDR2 FQNEAQ (reference sequence). The CDR3 region is CASSLLNHEQYF.

The rearrangement uses TRBV19 and TRBJ1-1. CDR3 length equals 13 residues. Germline V gene lookup returns CDR1 LNHDA and CDR2 SQIVND (reference sequence). The CDR3 here is CASSRNENTEAFF.

The V and J genes are TRBV3-1 and TRBJ2-2; TCRdb lists TRBD1, though no DNA is available to test this call. CDR1 is LGHDT and CDR2 is YNNKEL in the germline V gene (reference sequence). The length of the CDR3 is 17 residues. The CDR3 protein is CASSQTSTGTTTGELFF.

The J gene is TRBJ2-1, the V gene TRBV10-1; TCRdb's assignment of TRBD2 cannot be checked, as there is no DNA. CDR3 length equals 16 residues. From germline, CDR1 is WNHNN and CDR2 SYGVQD (reference sequence). CDR3 amino acids: CASSELAGPTYNEQFF.

The chain joins TRBV5-5 to TRBJ2-1; the D call of TRBD1 rests on TCRdb alone, since no DNA is present to check it. CDR1 and CDR2 from the germline V gene are SGHKS and YYEKEE (reference sequence). The CDR3 runs 17 residues. CDR3 sequence: CASSQKPGHNIFNEQFF.

V usage is TRBV18 and J usage is TRBJ2-1; TCRdb designates TRBD1, a call that cannot be tested without DNA. Germline V gene sequence: CDR1 KGHSH, CDR2 LQKENI. The CDR3 is made up of 13 amino acids. This CDR3 reads CASSSGVVNEQFF.

The V gene is TRBV9, the J gene TRBJ1-3; the TCRdb D gene call, TRBD1, has no DNA to confirm it. The V gene's germline CDR1 is SGDLS and CDR2 YYNGEE. The CDR3 totals 16 residues. CDR3 region: CASSVSGTVSGNTIYF.

This chain connects TRBV6-1 to TRBJ2-2; as DNA is missing, the TRBD2 call by TCRdb cannot be tested. The CDR3 consists of 15 residues. From germline, CDR1 is MNHNS and CDR2 SASEGT. The CDR3 sequence is CASRSGLANTGELFF.

This CDR3 is CASSLFQVHGELFF. V usage is TRBV12-3 or TRBV12-4 and J usage is TRBJ2-2. The CDR3 has 14 residues.

V gene TRBV4-2 combines with J gene TRBJ2-6. CDR1 and CDR2 (germline): LGHNA, YNFKEQ. The CDR3 sequence is 15 residues long. The CDR3 loop reads CASSQGSSGANVLTF.

J is TRBJ2-2 and V is TRBV7-9. Germline V gene sequence: CDR1 SEHNR, CDR2 FQNEAQ (reference sequence). This CDR3 contains 12 residues. CDR3 amino acids: CASSRLDEELFF. The whole variable domain, remainder taken from reference TRBV7-9 and TRBJ2-2, is DTGVSQNPRHKITKRGQNVTFRCDPISEHNRLYWYRQTLGQGPEFLTYFQNEAQLEKSRLLSDRFSAERPKGSFSTLEIQRTEQGDSAMYLCASSRLDEELFFGEGSRLTVL.

The chain has TRBV30 and TRBJ1-3. From germline, CDR1 is GTSNPN and CDR2 SVGIG (reference sequence). The CDR3 covers 15 residues. The CDR3 protein is CAWRSGDYSGNTIYF.

The rearrangement joins TRBV6-5 to TRBJ1-2. The germline V gene has CDR1 MNHEY and CDR2 SVGAGI. The CDR3 extends over 13 amino acids. The CDR3 spells CASSSGRGGGYTF.

The J gene is TRBJ1-2, the V gene TRBV29-1; TCRdb designates TRBD1, a call that cannot be tested without DNA. The CDR3 spans 15 residues. The germline CDR1 and CDR2 sequences are SQVTM and ANQGSEA. The CDR3 reads CSVVSASAGDYGYTF.

The V gene is TRBV12-3 or TRBV12-4, the J gene TRBJ2-7; the D call from TCRdb, TRBD2, cannot be confirmed without DNA. The CDR3 has 14 residues. This CDR3 is CASSGNGRPYEQYF.

The chain employs TRBV29-1 and TRBJ2-7; TCRdb proposes TRBD1, but this gene call is untestable without DNA. This CDR3 has 14 amino acids. The germline V gene encodes CDR1 SQVTM and CDR2 ANQGSEA. The chain's CDR3 is CSVGSAGDTYEQYF.

The chain recombines TRBV2 with TRBJ2-7; as DNA is missing, the TRBD2 call by TCRdb cannot be tested. The germline V gene has CDR1 SNHLY and CDR2 FYNNEI. The CDR3 is made up of 16 amino acids. The CDR3 region is CASRPPLGDPLDEQYF.